The 29 T cell receptor beta chains below were found in one sample sequenced in a study of beta chain features in type 1 diabetes. TCRB transcripts that were expressed got sequenced, as all of the isolated RNA had been reverse transcribed. The data were produced by immunoSEQ multiplex PCR, yet TCRdb's version contains in-frame clones alone and is incomplete. The sample holds 860,000 or so clones, roughly a sixth seen once. Sequenced material: naive CD4+ T cells from blood. These receptors were collected from a woman in her late teens or twenties in good health.

The gene calls are TRBV6-5 and TRBJ2-2; D remains ambiguous. CDR1 and CDR2 (germline): MNHEY, SVGAGI. This CDR3 is 13 amino acids long. V was clipped by 2 bases and J by 6 bases, with 7 bases between them. CDR3 region: CASSYDGSGELFF. CDR3 nucleotide sequence: TGTGCCAGCAGTTACGATGGTTCCGGGGAGCTGTTTTTT.

A few counts support this clone. The V call is TRBV7-9, the J call TRBJ2-3; the match to TRBD1 covers 8 bases. The germline V gene has CDR1 SEHNR and CDR2 FQNEAQ (reference sequence). The CDR3 sequence is 15 residues long. V lost 5 bases and J lost 1; bases outside the gene matches: 5. DNA of the CDR3: TGTGCCAGCAGCCCACAGGGGGTGGGCACAGATACGCAGTATTTT. It is translated as CASSPQGVGTDTQYF.

This clone has only a few counts. One end of the junction does not line up with germline, which may come from a read error. The chain has TRBV18 and TRBJ2-7; D ambiguous. CDR3 length equals 12 residues. Germline CDR1 and CDR2: KGHSH and LQKENI. CDR3 amino acids: CASSPPSVPPLF. CDR3 DNA: TGTGCCAGCTCACCACCGTCCGTGCCCCCGCTATTC.

In this sample, this clone turned up a few times. The CDR3 is CASSSMLAQPQHF. The CDR3 region has the DNA TGTGCCAGTAGTAGTATGCTAGCTCAGCCCCAGCATTTT. The V gene is TRBV19, the J gene TRBJ1-5; no definite D call. This CDR3 contains 13 residues. Germline V CDR1 and CDR2: LNHDA, SQIVND (reference sequence). Trimming took off 4 bases at V and 6 bases at J, with 10 bases between the two ends.

This sequence joins TRBV19 and TRBJ1-5; possible D gene TRBD1, 5 bases. Germline V gene lookup returns CDR1 LNHDA and CDR2 SQIVND (reference sequence). Trimming took 7 bases from V and 5 from J, leaving 12 bases between them. This CDR3 region has 13 residues. The CDR3 spells CASTGPGDQPQHF. The CDR3 DNA follows: TGTGCCAGTACGGGGCCGGGGGATCAGCCCCAGCATTTT. The full variable domain, completed using reference TRBV19 and TRBJ1-5, is DGGITQSPKYLFRKEGQNVTLSCEQNLNHDAMYWYRQDPGQGLRLIYYSQIVNDFQKGDIAEGYSVSREKKESFPLTVTSAQKNPTAFYLCASTGPGDQPQHFGDGTRLSIL.

The chain links TRBV2 to TRBJ2-5; D is possibly TRBD2 (5 bases). This CDR3 has 15 amino acids. V was cut by 9 bases and J by 9 bases, with 26 bases left in between. In germline, CDR1 is SNHLY, CDR2 FYNNEI. CDR3 bases: TGTGCCAGAGACCGGGCGGAGGCCGGGTCAGCGGCCCAGTACTTC. Residues: CARDRAEAGSAAQYF.

The V call is TRBV7-8, the J call TRBJ2-7; perhaps TRBD2 as D (6 bases). The V end was cut by 5 bases, the J end by 3 bases, with 14 bases between. This CDR3 contains 14 residues. Germline loops: CDR1 SGHVS, CDR2 FQNEAQ. The chain's CDR3 is CASSAGPLGYEQYF. In DNA, the CDR3 is TGTGCCAGCAGCGCGGGACCCTTGGGCTACGAGCAGTACTTC.

This clone was seen only a few times. V usage is TRBV29-1 and J usage is TRBJ2-1; 8 positions agree with TRBD2. The CDR3 is 13 amino acids. The trim removed 4 bases at V and 5 bases at J, leaving 4 bases unmatched. CDR1 SQVTM and CDR2 ANQGSEA come from the germline V gene. CDR3 in amino acids: CSVVLAVNNEQFF. Written as DNA, the CDR3 is TGCAGCGTTGTACTAGCGGTGAACAATGAGCAGTTCTTC.

The chain has TRBV4-3 and TRBJ2-7, with D possibly being TRBD2 (5 bases). Germline V gives CDR1 LGHNA, CDR2 YSLEER. The CDR3 runs to 15 residues. The V and J ends lost 1 base and 3 bases respectively, with 13 bases between them. The CDR3 DNA follows: TGCGCCAGCAGCCAAGTAAACGGGATAAGCTACGAGCAGTACTTC. Translated, it gives CASSQVNGISYEQYF.

This clone was seen a few times. CDR3 nucleotide sequence: TGTGCCAGCAGCTTGGCCGCCATCACGGGCAATGAGCAGTTCTTC. As protein: CASSLAAITGNEQFF. The J gene is TRBJ2-1, the V gene TRBV5-6; no definite D call. The CDR3 extends over 15 amino acids. V lost 0 bases and J 6 bases, leaving 13 bases between the germline ends. The germline gives CDR1 SGHDT, CDR2 YYEEEE.

A few counts support this clone. The chain couples TRBV19 to TRBJ2-1; 13 nucleotides agree with TRBD2. CDR3 size: 18 residues. V lost 3 bases to trimming and J lost 0 bases; unmatched junction nucleotides: 5. From germline, CDR1 is LNHDA and CDR2 SQIVND (reference sequence). CDR3 nucleotide sequence: TGTGCCAGTAGTATGAGACTAGCGGGAGGTCTCTCCTACAATGAGCAGTTCTTC. It translates to CASSMRLAGGLSYNEQFF. The full variable domain, completed using reference TRBV19 and TRBJ2-1, is DGGITQSPKYLFRKEGQNVTLSCEQNLNHDAMYWYRQDPGQGLRLIYYSQIVNDFQKGDIAEGYSVSREKKESFPLTVTSAQKNPTAFYLCASSMRLAGGLSYNEQFFGPGTRLTVL.

This clone was seen more than once but under ten times. V gene TRBV2 combines with J gene TRBJ2-6; 8 bases align to TRBD1. CDR1 and CDR2 (germline): SNHLY, FYNNEI. The CDR3 is 16 residues long. Trimming at V came to 7 bases and at J to 3 bases, leaving 8 bases not matched to a gene. As DNA, the CDR3 is TGTGCCAGCAAGAAACAGGGGGTCGGTGGGGCCAACGTCCTGACTTTC. This gives the protein CASKKQGVGGANVLTF.

The chain recombines TRBV4-2 with TRBJ2-3, with D perhaps TRBD1 (5 bases). This CDR3 has 12 residues. Deletions cut 5 bases from V and 4 bases from J, with 7 bases between. Germline CDR1 is LGHNA and CDR2 is YNFKEQ. CDR3 DNA sequence: TGTGCCAGCAGCTCAGGGTCAGATACGCAGTATTTT. The encoded protein is CASSSGSDTQYF.

The chain couples TRBV9 to TRBJ1-5; D remains ambiguous. Germline values: CDR1 SGDLS, CDR2 YYNGEE. This CDR3 region has 15 residues. The germline V and J ends were trimmed by 4 bases and 2 bases, with 13 bases remaining between them. CDR3 protein: CASSKSSFGNQPQHF. Here the CDR3 DNA reads TGTGCCAGCAGCAAGTCTAGTTTTGGCAATCAGCCCCAGCATTTT. The full variable domain, with the rest looked up from reference TRBV9 and TRBJ1-5, is DSGVTQTPKHLITATGQRVTLRCSPRSGDLSVYWYQQSLDQGLQFLIQYYNGEERAKGNILERFSAQQFPDLHSELNLSSLELGDSALYFCASSKSSFGNQPQHFGDGTRLSIL.

The genes are TRBV7-9 and TRBJ2-1; weak D call: TRBD2 (6 bases). CDR3 length: 18 amino acids. The V end was cut by 5 bases, the J end by 3 bases, with 23 bases between. Germline-derived CDR1 and CDR2 are SEHNR and FQNEAQ (reference sequence). For the CDR3, the DNA is TGTGCCAGCAGCCCGAAGACGGGAAGCCGGGGGAACTACAATGAGCAGTTCTTC. Residues: CASSPKTGSRGNYNEQFF.

This chain links TRBV18 with TRBJ2-3; 12 nucleotides match TRBD2. V dropped 2 bases and J dropped 5; count of bases not matched to a gene: 11. This CDR3 has 18 residues. CDR1 is KGHSH, CDR2 LQKENI, per germline. The CDR3 coding sequence is TGTGCCAGCTCACCATATCCGACTAGCGGGAGCCCCGAAGATACGCAGTATTTT. Its protein product is CASSPYPTSGSPEDTQYF.

V and J are TRBV7-2 and TRBJ2-1; D is unclear. Trimming took 5 bases from V and 10 from J, leaving 21 bases between them. The germline gives CDR1 SGHTA, CDR2 FQGNSA. The CDR3 consists of 15 residues. The CDR3: CASSIPLVGSYEQFF. The CDR3 bases are TGTGCCAGCAGCATCCCGCTAGTAGGTTCCTACGAGCAGTTCTTC. The full variable domain, rest sourced from reference TRBV7-2 and TRBJ2-1, is GAGVSQSPSNKVTEKGKDVELRCDPISGHTALYWYRQSLGQGLEFLIYFQGNSAPDKSGLPSDRFSAERTGGSVSTLTIQRTQQEDSAVYLCASSIPLVGSYEQFFGPGTRLTVL.

The rearrangement links TRBV5-4 to TRBJ2-3; D is unclear. CDR3 length: 16 amino acids. The germline V gene encodes CDR1 SGHNT and CDR2 YYREEE (reference sequence). Trimming removed 4 bases at V and 2 bases at J, with 17 bases between. CDR3 in amino acids: CASSPMSVSITDTQYF. The CDR3 coding sequence is TGTGCCAGCAGCCCTATGAGTGTTTCGATCACAGATACGCAGTATTTT.

The chain carries TRBV5-1 and TRBJ2-3, with TRBD2 matching over 10 bases. The CDR3 length is 16 residues. Germline V gives CDR1 SGHRS, CDR2 YFSETQ. J lost 3 bases, V lost 3 bases, and 7 bases had no gene match. The CDR3 spells CASSSILAGETDTQYF. The CDR3 nucleotides read TGCGCCAGCAGCTCGATTCTAGCGGGAGAGACAGATACGCAGTATTTT.

The chain employs TRBV7-2 and TRBJ2-5; 10 nucleotides agree with TRBD2. CDR1 SGHTA and CDR2 FQGNSA come from the germline V gene. With V trimmed by 2 bases and J by 5 bases, 8 bases remained unmatched. This CDR3 spans 16 amino acids. CDR3 bases: TGTGCCAGCAGCTTACAGGCTAGCGGGAGTGGCGAGACCCAGTACTTC. This gives the protein CASSLQASGSGETQYF.

The V gene is TRBV14, the J gene TRBJ2-1; D uncertain. Germline V gene data show CDR1 as SGHDN and CDR2 as FVKESK. The CDR3 covers 13 residues. Trimming took off 3 bases at V and 4 bases at J, with 7 bases between the two ends. CDR3: CASSHRSYNEQFF. CDR3 coding DNA: TGTGCCAGCAGCCATAGGTCATACAATGAGCAGTTCTTC.

This chain connects TRBV29-1 to TRBJ1-1; 8 bases match TRBD1. Per the germline V gene, CDR1 is SQVTM and CDR2 is ANQGSEA. This CDR3 spans 18 amino acids. The V and J ends lost 4 bases and 8 bases, in that order; junction bases with no gene match: 24. Written as DNA, the CDR3 is TGCAGCGTTGCACACAGGGGAAACACGACAGGGGAGTTACGCGAAGCTTTCTTT. Its protein is CSVAHRGNTTGELREAFF.

This clone has just a few counts. The sample has other DNA sequences that encode this CDR3 too. This CDR3 is CSATTGVEQYF. The CDR3 region has the DNA TGCAGTGCTACGACAGGGGTCGAGCAGTACTTC. The rearrangement links TRBV20-1 to TRBJ2-7; 8 bases agree with TRBD1. The ends lost 4 bases at V and 6 bases at J; junction bases unmatched: 2. CDR1 is DFQATT and CDR2 is SNEGSKA in the germline V gene (reference sequence). The CDR3 spans 11 residues.

Details on this clone: Other nucleotide sequences from this sample produce the same CDR3. The J gene is TRBJ2-7, the V gene TRBV7-2, with a tentative D call TRBD1 (6 bases). The V and J ends lost 5 bases and 5 bases respectively, with 25 bases between them. CDR1 is SGHTA and CDR2 is FQGNSA in the germline V gene. The CDR3 length is 17 residues. This chain's CDR3 is CASSAQTHGTLNHEQYF. The CDR3 DNA reads TGTGCCAGCAGCGCACAGACCCACGGGACACTAAACCACGAGCAGTACTTC.

This clone was seen a few times. V is TRBV18 and J is TRBJ1-1; 7 bases map to TRBD1. CDR3 size: 14 residues. With V trimmed by 3 bases and J by 3 bases, 4 bases remained unmatched. The germline CDR1 and CDR2 sequences are KGHSH and LQKENI. CDR3 DNA: TGTGCCAGCTCACCTTTCGACAGGGACACTGAAGCTTTCTTT. Its translation: CASSPFDRDTEAFF.

The rearrangement uses TRBV7-2 and TRBJ2-5; 12 bases are a match to TRBD2. V lost 7 bases and J lost 5; bases outside the gene matches: 8. The germline V gene encodes CDR1 SGHTA and CDR2 FQGNSA. This CDR3 is 15 amino acids long. The CDR3 DNA reads as TGTGCCAGCAACCGACTAGCGGGAGCGCAGGAGACCCAGTACTTC. Its protein is CASNRLAGAQETQYF.

The chain recombines TRBV14 with TRBJ2-7, with 10 bases identical to TRBD1. This CDR3 contains 14 residues. Germline trimming cut 4 bases from V and 4 bases from J; bases unmatched to any gene: 4. Germline loops: CDR1 SGHDN, CDR2 FVKESK. The CDR3 loop reads CASSPGQGFYEQYF. CDR3 nucleotides: TGTGCCAGCAGCCCGGGACAGGGGTTTTACGAGCAGTACTTC.

This clone was picked up a small number of times. This chain links TRBV9 with TRBJ2-1; D ambiguous. Germline V lookup: CDR1 SGDLS, CDR2 YYNGEE. The CDR3 contains 13 residues. The ends were cut back, 1 base at V and 8 bases at J, with 10 bases in the middle. The CDR3 loop reads CASSVFGDDEQFF. In nucleotides, the CDR3 is TGTGCCAGCAGCGTATTTGGCGACGATGAGCAGTTCTTC.

The V gene is TRBV7-2, the J gene TRBJ2-7; 9 bases agree with TRBD2. The length of the CDR3 is 14 residues. CDR1 and CDR2 from the germline V gene are SGHTA and FQGNSA. Trimming cost V 2 bases and J 9 bases; bases outside gene matches: 8. CDR3 sequence (DNA): TGTGCCAGCAGCTTAAAGCGGGAGGCTAGTGTGCAGTACTTC. Translation: CASSLKREASVQYF.